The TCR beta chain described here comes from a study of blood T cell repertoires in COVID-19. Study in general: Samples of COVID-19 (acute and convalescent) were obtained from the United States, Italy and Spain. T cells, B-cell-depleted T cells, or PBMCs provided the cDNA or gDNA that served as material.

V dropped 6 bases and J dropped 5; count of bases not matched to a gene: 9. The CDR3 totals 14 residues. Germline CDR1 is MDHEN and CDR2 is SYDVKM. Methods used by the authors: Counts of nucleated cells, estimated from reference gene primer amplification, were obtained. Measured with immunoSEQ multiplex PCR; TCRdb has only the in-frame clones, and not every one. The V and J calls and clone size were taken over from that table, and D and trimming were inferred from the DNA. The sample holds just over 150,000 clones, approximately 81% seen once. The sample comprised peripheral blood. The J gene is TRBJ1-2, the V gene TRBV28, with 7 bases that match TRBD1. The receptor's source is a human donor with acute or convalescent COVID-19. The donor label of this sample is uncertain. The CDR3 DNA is TGTGCCAGCAGCCCAGACAGGGACTCGTATGGCTACACCTTC. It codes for CASSPDRDSYGYTF.